Below, one T cell receptor (beta chain) is given with its context. Its antigen is undetermined. The use of genomic DNA as template underpinned the TCR beta VDJ and CDR3 profiling. TCRdb reanalysed the reads using MiXCR and keeps one entry per CDR3 protein. The sample includes 160,000 or so distinct CDR3 sequences, 70% to 75% of them seen just once. The trim removed 6 bases at V and 5 bases at J, leaving 3 bases unmatched. The CDR3 is made up of 14 amino acids. The germline V gene has CDR1 MNHNY and CDR2 SVGAGI (reference sequence). This record belongs to a study of CD8+CD57+ T cells in acquired aplastic anemia. Turning to the study itself: Isolated CD4+ and CD8+ cells, once sorted, yielded DNA averaging roughly 3.2 ug. Regarding the study as a whole: The number of CD8+ CDR3 sequences shared by patients and controls was approximately 30.

For sequencing, patients were chosen who had shown expansion of CD8+CD57+ cells by flow cytometry. At the time of blood sampling, patients had not yet received any therapy. The sequenced sample consisted of sorted CD4+, CD8+, or CD8+CD57+ T cells (not recorded which) from PBMCs. The origin of this receptor is a human donor with aplastic anemia. The chain employs TRBV6-6 and TRBJ2-7, with 14 bases fitting TRBD2. Here the CDR3 reads CASRGTSGSNEQYF. Written as DNA, the CDR3 is TGTGCCAGCAGAGGGACTAGCGGGAGTAACGAGCAGTACTTC.